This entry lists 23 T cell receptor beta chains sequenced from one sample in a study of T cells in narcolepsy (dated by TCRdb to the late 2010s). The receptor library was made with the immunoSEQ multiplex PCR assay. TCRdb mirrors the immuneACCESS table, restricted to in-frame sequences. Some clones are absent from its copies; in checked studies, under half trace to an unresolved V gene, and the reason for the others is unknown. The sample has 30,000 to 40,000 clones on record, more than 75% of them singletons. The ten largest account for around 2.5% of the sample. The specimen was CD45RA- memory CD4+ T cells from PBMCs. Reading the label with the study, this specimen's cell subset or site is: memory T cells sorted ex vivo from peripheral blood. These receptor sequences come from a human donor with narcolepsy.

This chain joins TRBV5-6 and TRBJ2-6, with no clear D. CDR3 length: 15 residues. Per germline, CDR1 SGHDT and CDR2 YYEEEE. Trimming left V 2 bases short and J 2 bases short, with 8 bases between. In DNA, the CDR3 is TGTGCCAGCAGCTTAACACGGGCTGGGGCCAACGTCCTGACTTTC. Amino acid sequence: CASSLTRAGANVLTF.

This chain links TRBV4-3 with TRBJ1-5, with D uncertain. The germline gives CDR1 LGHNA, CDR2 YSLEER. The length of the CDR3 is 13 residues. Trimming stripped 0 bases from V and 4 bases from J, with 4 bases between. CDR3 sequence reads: CASSQDRNQPQHF. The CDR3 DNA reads TGCGCCAGCAGCCAAGATAGAAATCAGCCCCAGCATTTT.

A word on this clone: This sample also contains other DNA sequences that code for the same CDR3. CDR3 residues: CASSSTTRGWAGELFF. The CDR3 bases are TGTGCCAGCAGTTCAACGACCCGGGGGTGGGCCGGGGAGCTGTTTTTT. This chain links TRBV27 with TRBJ2-2; a possible D gene is TRBD2 (6 bases). Trimming removed 4 bases from V and 6 bases from J, with 18 bases in between. The CDR3 extends over 16 amino acids. CDR1 MNHEY and CDR2 SMNVEV come from the germline V gene (reference sequence).

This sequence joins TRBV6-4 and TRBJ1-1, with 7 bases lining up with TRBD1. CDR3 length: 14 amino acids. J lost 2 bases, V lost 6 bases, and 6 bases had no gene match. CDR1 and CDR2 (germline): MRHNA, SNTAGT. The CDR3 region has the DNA TGTGCCAGCAGCAGGGACAGCGCAAACACTGAAGCTTTCTTT. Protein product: CASSRDSANTEAFF.

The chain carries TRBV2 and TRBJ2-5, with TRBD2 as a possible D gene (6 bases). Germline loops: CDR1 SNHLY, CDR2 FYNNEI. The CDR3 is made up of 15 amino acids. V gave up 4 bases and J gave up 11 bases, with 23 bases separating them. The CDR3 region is CASSVGQGGLGEQYF. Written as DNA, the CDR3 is TGTGCCAGCAGTGTGGGTCAGGGAGGCCTAGGGGAGCAGTACTTC.

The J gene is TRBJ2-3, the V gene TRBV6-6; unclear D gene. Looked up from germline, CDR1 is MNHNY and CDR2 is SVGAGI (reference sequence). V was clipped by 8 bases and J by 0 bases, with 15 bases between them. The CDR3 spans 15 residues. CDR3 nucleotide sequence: TGTGCCAGCGCTTGGACCGCGAGAAGCACAGATACGCAGTATTTT. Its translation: CASAWTARSTDTQYF.

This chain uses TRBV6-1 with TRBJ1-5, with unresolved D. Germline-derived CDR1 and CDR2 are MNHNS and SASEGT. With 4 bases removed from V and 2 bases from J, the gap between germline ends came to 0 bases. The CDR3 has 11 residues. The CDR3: CASSGNQPQHF. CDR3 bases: TGTGCCAGCAGTGGCAATCAGCCCCAGCATTTT.

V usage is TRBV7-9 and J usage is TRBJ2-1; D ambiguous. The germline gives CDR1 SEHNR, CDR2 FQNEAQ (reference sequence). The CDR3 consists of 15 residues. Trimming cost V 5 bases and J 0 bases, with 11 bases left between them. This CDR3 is CASSVARSSYNEQFF. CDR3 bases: TGTGCCAGCAGCGTGGCCCGAAGCTCCTACAATGAGCAGTTCTTC.

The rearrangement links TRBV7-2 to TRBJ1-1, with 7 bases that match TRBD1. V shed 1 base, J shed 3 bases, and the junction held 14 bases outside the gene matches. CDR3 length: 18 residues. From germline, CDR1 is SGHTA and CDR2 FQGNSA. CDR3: CASSLGRDWVGGDTEAFF. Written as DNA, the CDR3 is TGTGCCAGCAGCTTAGGAAGGGATTGGGTAGGGGGCGACACTGAAGCTTTCTTT. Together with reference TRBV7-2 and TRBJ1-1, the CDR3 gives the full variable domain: GAGVSQSPSNKVTEKGKDVELRCDPISGHTALYWYRQSLGQGLEFLIYFQGNSAPDKSGLPSDRFSAERTGGSVSTLTIQRTQQEDSAVYLCASSLGRDWVGGDTEAFFGQGTRLTVV.

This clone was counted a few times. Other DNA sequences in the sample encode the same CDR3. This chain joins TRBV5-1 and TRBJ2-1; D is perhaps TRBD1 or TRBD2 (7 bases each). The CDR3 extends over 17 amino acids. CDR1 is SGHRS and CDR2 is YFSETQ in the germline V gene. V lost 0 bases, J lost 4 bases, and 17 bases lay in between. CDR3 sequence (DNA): TGCGCCAGCAGCTTGGGTGGGGAGGGGGCCCGATACAATGAGCAGTTCTTC. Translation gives CASSLGGEGARYNEQFF. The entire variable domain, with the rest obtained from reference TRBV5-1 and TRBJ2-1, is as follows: KAGVTQTPRYLIKTRGQQVTLSCSPISGHRSVSWYQQTPGQGLQFLFEYFSETQRNKGNFPGRFSGRQFSNSRSEMNVSTLELGDSALYLCASSLGGEGARYNEQFFGPGTRLTVL.

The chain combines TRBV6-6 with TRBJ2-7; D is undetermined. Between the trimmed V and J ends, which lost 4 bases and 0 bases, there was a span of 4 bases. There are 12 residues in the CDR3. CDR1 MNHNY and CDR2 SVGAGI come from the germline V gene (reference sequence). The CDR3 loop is CASSSLSYEQYF. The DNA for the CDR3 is TGTGCCAGCAGTTCCCTCTCCTACGAGCAGTACTTC.

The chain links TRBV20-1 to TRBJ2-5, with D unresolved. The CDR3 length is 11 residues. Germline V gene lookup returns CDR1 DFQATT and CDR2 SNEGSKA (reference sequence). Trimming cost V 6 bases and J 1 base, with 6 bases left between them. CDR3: CSAERQETQYF. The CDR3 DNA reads TGCAGTGCGGAGCGCCAAGAGACCCAGTACTTC.

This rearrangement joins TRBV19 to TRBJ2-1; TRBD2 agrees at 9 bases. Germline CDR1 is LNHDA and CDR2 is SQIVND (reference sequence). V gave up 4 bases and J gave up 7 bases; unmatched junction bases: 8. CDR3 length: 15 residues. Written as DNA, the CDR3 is TGTGCCAGTAGTAGGCGGGAGGGCCTTGTTAATGAGCAGTTCTTC. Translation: CASSRREGLVNEQFF.

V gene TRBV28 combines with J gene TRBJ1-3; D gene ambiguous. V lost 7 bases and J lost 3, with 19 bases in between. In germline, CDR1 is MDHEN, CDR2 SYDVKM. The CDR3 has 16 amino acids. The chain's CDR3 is CASTPGGPPGGNTIYF. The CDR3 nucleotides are TGTGCCAGCACCCCCGGCGGTCCCCCAGGTGGAAACACCATATATTTT.

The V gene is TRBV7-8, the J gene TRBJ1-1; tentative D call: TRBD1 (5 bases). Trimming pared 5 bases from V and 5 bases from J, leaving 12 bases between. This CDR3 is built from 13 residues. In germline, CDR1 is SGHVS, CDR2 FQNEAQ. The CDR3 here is CASSRLGQTEAFF. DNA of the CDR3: TGTGCCAGCAGCCGTCTGGGGCAGACTGAAGCTTTCTTT.

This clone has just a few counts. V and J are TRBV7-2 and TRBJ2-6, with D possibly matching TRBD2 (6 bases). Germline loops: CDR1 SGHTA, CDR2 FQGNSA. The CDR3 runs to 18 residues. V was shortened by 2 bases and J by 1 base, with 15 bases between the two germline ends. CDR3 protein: CASSLNPAGSSGANVLTF. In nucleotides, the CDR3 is TGTGCCAGCAGCTTAAATCCAGCGGGCTCTTCTGGGGCCAACGTCCTGACTTTC.

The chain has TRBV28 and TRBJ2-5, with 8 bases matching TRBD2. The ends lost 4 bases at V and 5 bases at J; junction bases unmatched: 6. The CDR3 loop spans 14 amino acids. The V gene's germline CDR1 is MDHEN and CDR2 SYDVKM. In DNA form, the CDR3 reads TGTGCCAGCAGTTCAGCGGGAGTGGGGGAGACCCAGTACTTC. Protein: CASSSAGVGETQYF. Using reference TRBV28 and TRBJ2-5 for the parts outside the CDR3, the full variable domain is DVKVTQSSRYLVKRTGEKVFLECVQDMDHENMFWYRQDPGLGLRLIYFSYDVKMKEKGDIPEGYSVSREKKERFSLILESASTNQTSMYLCASSSAGVGETQYFGPGTRLLVL.

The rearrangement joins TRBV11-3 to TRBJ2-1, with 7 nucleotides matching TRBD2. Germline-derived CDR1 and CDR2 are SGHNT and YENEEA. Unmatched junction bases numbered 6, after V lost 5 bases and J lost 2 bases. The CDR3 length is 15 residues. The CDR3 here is CASSTGTTPYNEQFF. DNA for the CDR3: TGTGCCAGCAGCACTGGGACTACCCCCTACAATGAGCAGTTCTTC. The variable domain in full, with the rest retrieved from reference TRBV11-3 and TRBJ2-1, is EAGVVQSPRYKIIEKKQPVAFWCNPISGHNTLYWYLQNLGQGPELLIRYENEEAVDDSQLPKDRFSAERLKGVDSTLKIQPAELGDSAVYLCASSTGTTPYNEQFFGPGTRLTVL.

CDR3 in amino acids: CASSLTGQNYGYTF. The DNA of the CDR3 is TGCGCCAGCAGCTTGACGGGACAAAACTATGGCTACACCTTC. The genes are TRBV5-1 and TRBJ1-2, with D possibly matching TRBD1 (6 bases). The CDR3 has 14 residues. V was trimmed by 1 base and J by 2 bases, leaving 9 bases between them. CDR1 and CDR2 from the germline V gene are SGHRS and YFSETQ. The full variable domain, completed using reference TRBV5-1 and TRBJ1-2, is KAGVTQTPRYLIKTRGQQVTLSCSPISGHRSVSWYQQTPGQGLQFLFEYFSETQRNKGNFPGRFSGRQFSNSRSEMNVSTLELGDSALYLCASSLTGQNYGYTFGSGTRLTVV.

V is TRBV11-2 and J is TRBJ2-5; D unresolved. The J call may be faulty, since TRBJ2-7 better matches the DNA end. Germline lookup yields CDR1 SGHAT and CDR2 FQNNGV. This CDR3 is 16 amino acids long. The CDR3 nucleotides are TGTGCCAGCAGCTTCGTTTCGGCGTTGAAAGCCTACGAGCAGTACTTC. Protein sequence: CASSFVSALKAYEQYF.

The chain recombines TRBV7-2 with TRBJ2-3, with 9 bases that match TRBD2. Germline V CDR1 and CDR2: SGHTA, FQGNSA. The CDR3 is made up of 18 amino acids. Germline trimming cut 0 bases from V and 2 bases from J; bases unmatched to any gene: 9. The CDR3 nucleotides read TGTGCCAGCAGCTTAGCGGGCGGGGGGGGACGGTCCACAGATACGCAGTATTTT. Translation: CASSLAGGGGRSTDTQYF.

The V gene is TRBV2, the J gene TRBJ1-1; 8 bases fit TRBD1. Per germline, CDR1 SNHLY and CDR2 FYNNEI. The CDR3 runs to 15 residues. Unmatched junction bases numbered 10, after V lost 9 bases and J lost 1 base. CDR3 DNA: TGTGCCAGGTCTGACAGGGGAAGCACGAACACTGAAGCTTTCTTT. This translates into CARSDRGSTNTEAFF.

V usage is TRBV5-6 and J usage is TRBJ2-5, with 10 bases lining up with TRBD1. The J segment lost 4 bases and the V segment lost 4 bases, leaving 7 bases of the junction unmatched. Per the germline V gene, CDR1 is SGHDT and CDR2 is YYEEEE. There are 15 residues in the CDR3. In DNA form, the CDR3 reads TGTGCCAGCAGCAGATGGACAGGGGGGGCAGAGACCCAGTACTTC. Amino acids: CASSRWTGGAETQYF.